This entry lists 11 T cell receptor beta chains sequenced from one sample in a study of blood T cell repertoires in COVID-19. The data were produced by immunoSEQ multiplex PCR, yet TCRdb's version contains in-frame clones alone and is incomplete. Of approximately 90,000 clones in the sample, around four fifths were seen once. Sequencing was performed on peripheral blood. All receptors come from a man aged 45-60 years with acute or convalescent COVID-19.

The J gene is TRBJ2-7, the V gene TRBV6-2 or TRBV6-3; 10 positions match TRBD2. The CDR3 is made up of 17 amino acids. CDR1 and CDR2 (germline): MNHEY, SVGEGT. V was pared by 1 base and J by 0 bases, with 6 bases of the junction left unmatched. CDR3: CASSYFPGTSVSYEQYF. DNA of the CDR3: TGTGCCAGCAGTTACTTTCCCGGGACTAGCGTCTCCTACGAGCAGTACTTC.

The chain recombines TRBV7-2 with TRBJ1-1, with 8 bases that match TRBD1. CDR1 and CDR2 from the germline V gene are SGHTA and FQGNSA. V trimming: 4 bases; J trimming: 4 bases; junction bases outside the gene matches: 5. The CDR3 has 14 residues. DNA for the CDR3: TGTGCCAGCAGCTCCTGGACAGGGACCACTGAAGCTTTCTTT. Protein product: CASSSWTGTTEAFF.

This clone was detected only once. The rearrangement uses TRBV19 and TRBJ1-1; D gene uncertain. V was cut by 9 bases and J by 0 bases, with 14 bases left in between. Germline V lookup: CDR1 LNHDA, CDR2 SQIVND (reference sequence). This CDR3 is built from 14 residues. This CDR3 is CASKPGSMNTEAFF. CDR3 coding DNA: TGTGCCAGCAAACCGGGGTCCATGAACACTGAAGCTTTCTTT.

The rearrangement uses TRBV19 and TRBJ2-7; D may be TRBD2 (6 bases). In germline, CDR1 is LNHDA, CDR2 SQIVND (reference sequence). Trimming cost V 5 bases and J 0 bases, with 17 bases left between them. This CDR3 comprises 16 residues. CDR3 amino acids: CASSPGLFTFSYEQYF. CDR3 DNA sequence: TGTGCCAGTAGTCCGGGACTCTTCACCTTCTCCTACGAGCAGTACTTC.

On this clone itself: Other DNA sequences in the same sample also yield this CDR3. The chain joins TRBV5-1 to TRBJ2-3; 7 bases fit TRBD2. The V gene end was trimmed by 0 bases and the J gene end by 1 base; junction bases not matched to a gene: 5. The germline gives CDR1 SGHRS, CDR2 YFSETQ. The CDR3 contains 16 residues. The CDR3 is CASSLGLAGGTDTQYF. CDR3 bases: TGCGCCAGCAGCTTGGGGTTGGCGGGGGGCACAGATACGCAGTATTTT. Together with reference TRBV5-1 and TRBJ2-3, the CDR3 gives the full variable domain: KAGVTQTPRYLIKTRGQQVTLSCSPISGHRSVSWYQQTPGQGLQFLFEYFSETQRNKGNFPGRFSGRQFSNSRSEMNVSTLELGDSALYLCASSLGLAGGTDTQYFGPGTRLTVL.

The CDR3 coding sequence is TGTGCCTGGAGTGTACTAAGGACTACCACCGGGGAGCTGTTTTTT. Amino acids: CAWSVLRTTTGELFF. The chain has TRBV30 and TRBJ2-2; perhaps TRBD2 as D (6 bases). Germline values: CDR1 GTSNPN, CDR2 SVGIG (reference sequence). Trimming shortened V by 0 bases and J by 4 bases, and 12 bases separated the two germline ends. The CDR3 has 15 residues.

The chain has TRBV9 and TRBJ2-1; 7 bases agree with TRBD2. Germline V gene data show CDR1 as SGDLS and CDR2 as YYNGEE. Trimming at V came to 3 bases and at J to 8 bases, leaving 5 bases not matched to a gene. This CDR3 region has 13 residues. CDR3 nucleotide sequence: TGTGCCAGCAGCGCGGGGGGTACGGATGAGCAGTTCTTC. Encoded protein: CASSAGGTDEQFF.

The CDR3 coding sequence is TGTGCCAGCAGCCGTTGGGGGGAAAACGAGCAGTACTTC. Its translation is CASSRWGENEQYF. This rearrangement joins TRBV14 to TRBJ2-7, with D possibly matching TRBD2 (6 bases). Trimming pared 4 bases from V and 5 bases from J, leaving 12 bases between. This CDR3 region has 13 residues. Germline CDR1 reads SGHDN; CDR2 reads FVKESK.

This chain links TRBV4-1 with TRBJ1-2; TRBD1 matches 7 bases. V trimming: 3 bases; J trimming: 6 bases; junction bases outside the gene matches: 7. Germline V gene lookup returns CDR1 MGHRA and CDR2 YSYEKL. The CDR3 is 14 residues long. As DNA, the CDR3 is TGCGCCAGCAGCCAGATGACAGGGACGAATGGCTACACCTTC. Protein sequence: CASSQMTGTNGYTF.

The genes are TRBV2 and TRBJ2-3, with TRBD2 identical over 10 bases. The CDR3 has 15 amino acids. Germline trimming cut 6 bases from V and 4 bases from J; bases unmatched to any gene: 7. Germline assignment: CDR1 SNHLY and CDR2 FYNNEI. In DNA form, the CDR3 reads TGTGCCAGCAGGAGGGGAGCGGGAGGGGCAGATACGCAGTATTTT. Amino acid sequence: CASRRGAGGADTQYF.

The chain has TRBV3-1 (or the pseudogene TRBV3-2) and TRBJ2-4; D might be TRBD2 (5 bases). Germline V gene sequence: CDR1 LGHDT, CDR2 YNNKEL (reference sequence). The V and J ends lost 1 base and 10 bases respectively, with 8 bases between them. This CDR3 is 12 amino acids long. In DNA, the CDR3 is TGTGCCAGCAGCCAAGTAAGGACTATTCAGTACTTC. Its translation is CASSQVRTIQYF.